Each of the 12 T cell receptor beta chains below was sequenced from the same sample in a study of blood T cell repertoires in COVID-19. Assay used: immunoSEQ multiplex PCR; TCRdb lists only in-frame clones, some missing. Of approximately 100,000 clones listed, approximately 84% are singletons. Source material: peripheral blood. Every receptor here comes from a woman aged 60-70 years with acute or convalescent COVID-19.

In this sample, this clone turned up a few times. This chain links TRBV6-6 with TRBJ1-5; no reliable D call. Per germline, CDR1 MNHNY and CDR2 SVGAGI (reference sequence). The V end was cut by 6 bases, the J end by 0 bases, with 3 bases between. The CDR3 loop spans 12 amino acids. The CDR3 spells CASRYSNQPQHF. The CDR3 nucleotides are TGTGCCAGCAGGTATAGCAATCAGCCCCAGCATTTT.

The V and J genes are TRBV27 and TRBJ2-5; possibly TRBD2 for D (5 bases). Germline CDR1 reads MNHEY; CDR2 reads SMNVEV (reference sequence). This CDR3 has 15 amino acids. The germline V and J ends were trimmed by 4 bases and 5 bases, with 17 bases remaining between them. DNA for the CDR3: TGTGCCAGCAGTTCACTTAGCGTCGGCGGGGAGACCCAGTACTTC. It yields the protein CASSSLSVGGETQYF.

The rearrangement joins TRBV6-1 to TRBJ1-5, with D unresolved. CDR3 length: 14 amino acids. V lost 0 bases to trimming and J lost 2 bases, with 5 bases between them. CDR1 and CDR2 (germline): MNHNS, SASEGT. The CDR3 bases are TGTGCCAGCAGTGAAGCCTATGGCAATCAGCCCCAGCATTTT. Amino acids: CASSEAYGNQPQHF.

This chain joins TRBV7-8 and TRBJ1-2; TRBD1 agrees at 11 bases. V dropped 4 bases and J dropped 4; count of bases not matched to a gene: 11. Germline CDR1 reads SGHVS; CDR2 reads FQNEAQ. This CDR3 has 17 amino acids. CDR3 bases: TGTGCCAGCAGCTCCGCGGACAGGGGGCGCAGGGGCTATGGCTACACCTTC. Amino acids: CASSSADRGRRGYGYTF.

In this sample, this clone turned up a few times. The rearrangement links TRBV7-9 to TRBJ1-2, with 7 bases lining up with TRBD1. Germline CDR1 SEHNR, CDR2 FQNEAQ (reference sequence). The CDR3 extends over 14 amino acids. V lost 5 bases, J lost 6 bases, and 9 bases stayed unmatched. CDR3: CASSRQGRMDGYTF. CDR3 in DNA: TGTGCCAGCAGCCGACAGGGTAGAATGGATGGCTACACCTTC.

The chain is built from TRBV7-3 and TRBJ2-3, with D possibly being TRBD2 (6 bases). From germline, CDR1 is SGHTA and CDR2 FQGTGA. Deletions cut 3 bases from V and 5 bases from J, with 12 bases between. The CDR3 is 14 amino acids. CDR3: CASSLGGAGDTQYF. The CDR3 DNA reads as TGTGCCAGCAGCTTGGGCGGGGCAGGAGATACGCAGTATTTT.

The V gene is TRBV4-3, the J gene TRBJ1-2, with TRBD1 identical over 9 bases. The V gene's germline CDR1 is LGHNA and CDR2 YSLEER. The ends lost 0 bases at V and 4 bases at J; junction bases unmatched: 9. The CDR3 covers 17 residues. The DNA of the CDR3 is TGCGCCAGCAGCCAAGATGGGGGACAGGGCGCTCCCTATGGCTACACCTTC. Translated, it gives CASSQDGGQGAPYGYTF.

The chain links TRBV27 to TRBJ1-5; the match to TRBD1 covers 11 bases. The length of the CDR3 is 18 residues. The germline gives CDR1 MNHEY, CDR2 SMNVEV (reference sequence). The J segment lost 0 bases and the V segment lost 6 bases, leaving 10 bases of the junction unmatched. The CDR3 DNA follows: TGTGCCAGCAGAGCCGGGGACAGGGGGGCCTATAGCAATCAGCCCCAGCATTTT. Translated, it gives CASRAGDRGAYSNQPQHF.

The J gene is TRBJ2-3, the V gene TRBV11-2; D is undetermined. CDR3 length equals 14 residues. The V end lost 5 bases, the J end lost 5 bases, and 14 bases lay between the germline ends. Germline V gives CDR1 SGHAT, CDR2 FQNNGV. For the CDR3, the DNA is TGTGCCAGCAGCCTCCTTGGTGGAGAAGATACGCAGTATTTT. Amino acid sequence: CASSLLGGEDTQYF.

The chain joins TRBV9 to TRBJ1-5; possibly TRBD1 for D (5 bases). The V and J ends lost 3 bases and 6 bases respectively, with 16 bases between them. Germline assignment: CDR1 SGDLS and CDR2 YYNGEE. This CDR3 has 15 residues. CDR3 DNA sequence: TGTGCCAGCAGCGCTGATACTAAGGGGATTCAGCCCCAGCATTTT. Its protein is CASSADTKGIQPQHF.

The rearrangement joins TRBV29-1 to TRBJ2-5; the match to TRBD1 covers 7 bases. The J segment lost 3 bases and the V segment lost 4 bases, leaving 5 bases of the junction unmatched. The germline V gene encodes CDR1 SQVTM and CDR2 ANQGSEA. The CDR3 spans 13 residues. This CDR3 reads CSVVTTGKETQYF. The CDR3 DNA reads as TGCAGCGTTGTTACGACAGGGAAAGAGACCCAGTACTTC.

V and J are TRBV11-2 and TRBJ1-2; D might be TRBD1 (6 bases). Germline lookup yields CDR1 SGHAT and CDR2 FQNNGV. This CDR3 region has 14 residues. Trimming removed 1 base at V and 6 bases at J, with 12 bases between. The CDR3 DNA is TGTGCCAGCAGCTTAGTTGGGACAACCGATGGCTACACCTTC. It yields the protein CASSLVGTTDGYTF.